The next 30 T cell receptor beta chains were all read from a single sample in a study of CD8+CD57+ T cells in acquired aplastic anemia. TCR beta VDJ and CDR3 profiles were obtained from a genomic DNA template. Via MiXCR, TCRdb re-called the reads, giving one row per CDR3 protein. Of about 270,000 distinct CDR3 sequences in the sample, about 56% were seen once. The sample consisted of sorted CD4+, CD8+, or CD8+CD57+ T cells (not recorded which) from PBMCs. These TCRs come from a human donor with severe aplastic anemia or a healthy control (not recorded which).

The J gene is TRBJ2-1, the V gene TRBV9, with 11 bases aligning to TRBD1. The germline V gene encodes CDR1 SGDLS and CDR2 YYNGEE. The trim removed 0 bases at V and 8 bases at J, leaving 4 bases unmatched. This CDR3 comprises 15 residues. CDR3 sequence: CASSVEGQGGDEQFF. DNA for the CDR3: TGTGCCAGCAGCGTAGAGGGACAGGGGGGGGATGAGCAGTTCTTC.

The V and J genes are TRBV12-3 or TRBV12-4 and TRBJ1-2; TRBD1 is a possible D gene (6 bases). This CDR3 has 14 residues. Trimming cost V 5 bases and J 8 bases, with 18 bases left between them. The chain's CDR3 is CASSPGQRSIGYTF. CDR3 DNA: TGTGCCAGCAGTCCCGGACAGCGAAGCATAGGCTACACCTTC.

This clonotype was seen only once. The chain has TRBV7-3 and TRBJ2-7; D not certain. V dropped 8 bases and J dropped 7 bases, with 18 bases sitting between them. The CDR3 extends over 13 amino acids. CDR1 is SGHTA, CDR2 FQGTGA, per germline. CDR3 bases: TGTGCCAGCTCCTCGGACCCCACGAAGGAGCAGTACTTC. It is translated as CASSSDPTKEQYF.

V is TRBV19 and J is TRBJ1-2; the D gene is possibly TRBD1 (5 bases). CDR1 and CDR2 from the germline V gene are LNHDA and SQIVND (reference sequence). The CDR3 runs to 12 residues. V was shortened by 5 bases and J by 8 bases, with 12 bases between the two germline ends. The CDR3 DNA sequence: TGTGCCAGTAGTGTCCCCGGGGCGGGCTACACCTTC. Residues: CASSVPGAGYTF. The variable domain in full, completed from reference TRBV19 and TRBJ1-2, reads DGGITQSPKYLFRKEGQNVTLSCEQNLNHDAMYWYRQDPGQGLRLIYYSQIVNDFQKGDIAEGYSVSREKKESFPLTVTSAQKNPTAFYLCASSVPGAGYTFGSGTRLTVV.

This chain joins TRBV19 and TRBJ2-3; D might be TRBD1 or TRBD2, each matching 5 bases. Per the germline V gene, CDR1 is LNHDA and CDR2 is SQIVND (reference sequence). Trimming took 9 bases from V and 5 from J, leaving 12 bases between them. CDR3 length equals 12 residues. DNA of the CDR3: TGTGCCAGCCTGGGACCGATAGATACGCAGTATTTT. Translating it yields CASLGPIDTQYF.

The chain links TRBV6-1 to TRBJ2-3; D might be TRBD2 (6 bases). V lost 1 base and J lost 5, with 13 bases in between. The CDR3 totals 15 residues. CDR1 and CDR2 (germline): MNHNS, SASEGT. The CDR3 loop is CASSEGTGVVDTQYF. The CDR3, as DNA: TGTGCCAGCAGTGAAGGGACGGGGGTGGTAGATACGCAGTATTTT.

To note about this clonotype: This CDR3 fails to terminate in the conserved phenylalanine or tryptophan, so it likely reflects a read error. The V call is TRBV24-1, the J call TRBJ2-1; D is unresolved. The CDR3 covers 11 residues. The germline V gene has CDR1 KGHDR and CDR2 SFDVKD. V was pared by 4 bases and J by 3 bases, with 0 bases between. The CDR3 protein is CATSDYNEQFL. The CDR3 DNA reads as TGTGCCACCAGTGACTACAATGAGCAGTTCCTC.

The chain joins TRBV18 to TRBJ1-4, with D unresolved. The CDR3 spans 14 residues. V lost 5 bases and J lost 4, with 11 bases in between. Germline CDR1 reads KGHSH; CDR2 reads LQKENI. CDR3 protein: CASSDQPYNEKLFF. The CDR3 nucleotides read TGTGCCAGCTCAGACCAACCTTATAATGAAAAACTGTTTTTT.

This clonotype occurred many times. This chain uses TRBV7-3 with TRBJ2-2, with 8 bases lining up with TRBD2. The J segment lost 2 bases and the V segment lost 3 bases, leaving 5 bases of the junction unmatched. This CDR3 has 16 residues. Looked up from germline, CDR1 is SGHTA and CDR2 is FQGTGA. CDR3 bases: TGTGCCAGCAGCTTTGGCGGGGGGTCAAACACCGGGGAGCTGTTTTTT. It specifies CASSFGGGSNTGELFF.

This clonotype was recorded at least ten times. The chain recombines TRBV5-8 with TRBJ1-2; 11 bases agree with TRBD1. CDR1 is SGHTS, CDR2 YDEGEE, per germline. This CDR3 is 13 amino acids long. V trimming: 4 bases; J trimming: 10 bases; junction bases outside the gene matches: 6. The CDR3 bases are TGTGCCAGCAGCGAGGACAGGGGGCAGGCCTACACCTTC. Protein sequence: CASSEDRGQAYTF.

The chain employs TRBV7-2 and TRBJ2-5; TRBD2 matches at 8 bases. The germline CDR1 and CDR2 sequences are SGHTA and FQGNSA. The CDR3 covers 14 residues. J gave up 4 bases and V 4 bases, and 5 bases lay outside the gene matches. CDR3 DNA: TGTGCCAGCAGCTGGGCGGGGGGAGGAGAGACCCAGTACTTC. Protein: CASSWAGGGETQYF.

The chain has TRBV20-1 and TRBJ2-7; D may be TRBD1 or TRBD2 (6 bases each). There are 16 residues in the CDR3. Germline V gene sequence: CDR1 DFQATT, CDR2 SNEGSKA (reference sequence). V lost 2 bases and J 2 bases, leaving 19 bases between the germline ends. CDR3 sequence: CSARKIRGGKPYEQYF. CDR3 in DNA: TGCAGTGCTAGAAAGATCAGGGGCGGGAAACCCTACGAGCAGTACTTC.

This clonotype was counted a few times. This rearrangement joins TRBV7-9 to TRBJ2-5; D tentatively fits TRBD1 or TRBD2 (5 bases each). Germline-derived CDR1 and CDR2 are SEHNR and FQNEAQ (reference sequence). The V end lost 1 base, the J end lost 4 bases, and 10 bases lay between the germline ends. This CDR3 is 14 amino acids long. As DNA, the CDR3 is TGTGCCAGCAGCTTAGTGGGGACGGGAGAGACCCAGTACTTC. Protein product: CASSLVGTGETQYF.

This clonotype was counted only a few times. The CDR3: CASSPRTGAYNEQFF. In DNA form, the CDR3 reads TGTGCCAGCAGTCCTAGGACAGGGGCGTACAATGAGCAGTTCTTC. The gene calls are TRBV7-9 and TRBJ2-1; 9 bases match TRBD1. V lost 6 bases to trimming and J lost 4 bases; unmatched junction nucleotides: 7. The CDR3 is 15 residues long. Germline V gene sequence: CDR1 SEHNR, CDR2 FQNEAQ (reference sequence).

This chain links TRBV27 with TRBJ2-7, with D possibly being TRBD1 (6 bases). Germline V gene lookup returns CDR1 MNHEY and CDR2 SMNVEV (reference sequence). The CDR3 covers 11 residues. V shed 4 bases and J shed 9 bases, with 10 bases lying between them. CDR3: CASSSPTGQYF. CDR3 bases: TGTGCCAGCAGTTCCCCGACAGGGCAGTACTTC.

On this clonotype itself: In this CDR3 the conserved last residue, phenylalanine or tryptophan, is missing, so a read error is likely. Because the CDR3's place on the DNA is in doubt, the DNA is left out and the CDR3 is given as listed by TCRdb. The chain links TRBV15 to TRBJ1-1. The CDR3 totals 16 residues, both ends included. Per germline, CDR1 LNHNV and CDR2 YYDKDF (reference sequence). CDR3 protein: CATSRRTGFLNTEALL.

This sequence joins TRBV20-1 and TRBJ1-6, with a tentative D call TRBD1 (5 bases). The germline CDR1 and CDR2 sequences are DFQATT and SNEGSKA (reference sequence). CDR3 length: 14 residues. V lost 6 bases and J lost 10, with 19 bases in between. This chain's CDR3 is CSASGGIKKSPLHF. The CDR3 nucleotides are TGCAGTGCAAGCGGGGGTATAAAGAAGTCACCCCTCCACTTT.

This clonotype was found once. One junction end disagrees with the germline gene, perhaps due to a read error. This chain joins TRBV2 and TRBJ2-3; D is unresolved. Germline V gene data show CDR1 as SNHLY and CDR2 as FYNNEI. This CDR3 region has 15 residues. CDR3 sequence reads: CACSAVPGYTDTQYF. The DNA of the CDR3 is TGTGCCTGCAGTGCTGTACCGGGTTACACAGATACGCAGTATTTT.

This chain connects TRBV24-1 to TRBJ1-1; D unresolved. The ends were cut back, 7 bases at V and 4 bases at J, with 15 bases in the middle. From germline, CDR1 is KGHDR and CDR2 SFDVKD. The CDR3 has 14 residues. CDR3 bases: TGTGCCACCAGAGATCGGGATTGGACCACTGAAGCTTTCTTT. This sequence encodes CATRDRDWTTEAFF.

J is TRBJ1-1 and V is TRBV5-1; TRBD1 might be the D (6 bases). Trimming removed 4 bases from V and 1 base from J, with 8 bases in between. CDR1 and CDR2 (germline): SGHRS, YFSETQ. CDR3 size: 13 residues. The CDR3 DNA reads as TGCGCCAGCAGCCACAGGGAGAACACTGAAGCTTTCTTT. This codes for CASSHRENTEAFF.

J is TRBJ2-7 and V is TRBV19; tentative D call: TRBD1 (5 bases). V lost 10 bases and J lost 3, with 10 bases in between. CDR3 length: 11 residues. Germline V CDR1 and CDR2: LNHDA, SQIVND (reference sequence). The CDR3 DNA sequence: TGTGCCACAGGACAAAACTACGAGCAGTACTTC. Translated: CATGQNYEQYF. The full variable domain, in which reference TRBV19 and TRBJ2-7 provide the parts outside the CDR3, is DGGITQSPKYLFRKEGQNVTLSCEQNLNHDAMYWYRQDPGQGLRLIYYSQIVNDFQKGDIAEGYSVSREKKESFPLTVTSAQKNPTAFYLCATGQNYEQYFGPGTRLTVT.

The rearrangement joins TRBV15 to TRBJ2-5; possibly TRBD2 for D (5 bases). The germline V and J ends were trimmed by 3 bases and 2 bases, with 7 bases remaining between them. Germline CDR1 LNHNV, CDR2 YYDKDF (reference sequence). The CDR3 has 13 residues. Written as DNA, the CDR3 is TGTGCCACCAGCAGGCGGGCTCAAGAGACCCAGTACTTC. It yields the protein CATSRRAQETQYF.

The V gene is TRBV5-4, the J gene TRBJ2-5, with D possibly matching TRBD2 (6 bases). CDR1 is SGHNT, CDR2 YYREEE, per germline (reference sequence). This CDR3 comprises 16 residues. The ends were cut back, 0 bases at V and 5 bases at J, with 17 bases in the middle. The CDR3 reads CASSLARLEGRETQYF. For the CDR3, the DNA is TGTGCCAGCAGCTTGGCCCGGTTGGAGGGGAGGGAGACCCAGTACTTC.

This chain uses TRBV25-1 with TRBJ2-5; tentative D call: TRBD1 (5 bases). CDR3 length: 14 amino acids. Germline V CDR1 and CDR2: MGHDK, SYGVNS. V was trimmed by 10 bases and J by 4 bases, leaving 19 bases between them. CDR3: CATSRQGYLETQYF. CDR3 DNA sequence: TGTGCCACATCCCGGCAGGGCTATTTAGAGACCCAGTACTTC.

V gene TRBV7-2 combines with J gene TRBJ2-3; the match to TRBD1 covers 8 bases. J lost 6 bases, V lost 2 bases, and 7 bases had no gene match. The length of the CDR3 is 15 residues. Germline V lookup: CDR1 SGHTA, CDR2 FQGNSA. CDR3 bases: TGTGCCAGCAGCTTACAGGGGGCTGGGGGGGATACGCAGTATTTT. As protein: CASSLQGAGGDTQYF.

Of note for this clonotype: The junction differs from germline at one of its ends, possibly a read error. The gene calls are TRBV24-1 and TRBJ1-5, with D tentatively TRBD1 (5 bases). The CDR3 has 15 residues. The germline V gene has CDR1 KGHDR and CDR2 SFDVKD. Written as DNA, the CDR3 is TGTGCCAGCAGTTACCCCGACAGACGAGGTCAGCCCCAGCATTTT. This gives the protein CASSYPDRRGQPQHF.

This chain links TRBV2 with TRBJ2-7; 7 positions match TRBD2. V was pared by 6 bases and J by 7 bases, with 15 bases of the junction left unmatched. The V gene's germline CDR1 is SNHLY and CDR2 FYNNEI. The CDR3 totals 15 residues. CDR3 sequence (DNA): TGTGCCAGCAGACCACAGCGGGGCTCCTACAATGAGCAGTACTTC. Protein product: CASRPQRGSYNEQYF.

This clonotype was seen repeatedly, ten times or more. The V gene is TRBV12-3 or TRBV12-4, the J gene TRBJ1-5, with 8 bases matching TRBD1. The J segment lost 1 base and the V segment lost 6 bases, leaving 5 bases of the junction unmatched. This CDR3 is built from 15 residues. CDR3 sequence reads: CASSSQGASNQPQHF. CDR3 nucleotides: TGTGCCAGCAGCTCTCAGGGGGCGAGCAATCAGCCCCAGCATTTT.

The rearrangement links TRBV5-1 to TRBJ1-2; TRBD1 might be the D (6 bases). Trimming shortened V by 2 bases and J by 7 bases, and 15 bases separated the two germline ends. The CDR3 contains 14 residues. Germline V gene data show CDR1 as SGHRS and CDR2 as YFSETQ. The CDR3 coding sequence is TGCGCCAGCAGCTTACAGGGACCCTCGGGTGGCTACACCTTC. Translation gives CASSLQGPSGGYTF.

This clonotype was seen many times. The chain recombines TRBV20-1 with TRBJ1-6; possibly TRBD1 for D (5 bases). Trimming removed 1 base at V and 9 bases at J, with 13 bases between. CDR3 length: 14 residues. Looked up from germline, CDR1 is DFQATT and CDR2 is SNEGSKA (reference sequence). The CDR3 bases are TGCAGTGCTAGAGTTTCGGGACCATTTTCACCCCTCCACTTT. This codes for CSARVSGPFSPLHF.